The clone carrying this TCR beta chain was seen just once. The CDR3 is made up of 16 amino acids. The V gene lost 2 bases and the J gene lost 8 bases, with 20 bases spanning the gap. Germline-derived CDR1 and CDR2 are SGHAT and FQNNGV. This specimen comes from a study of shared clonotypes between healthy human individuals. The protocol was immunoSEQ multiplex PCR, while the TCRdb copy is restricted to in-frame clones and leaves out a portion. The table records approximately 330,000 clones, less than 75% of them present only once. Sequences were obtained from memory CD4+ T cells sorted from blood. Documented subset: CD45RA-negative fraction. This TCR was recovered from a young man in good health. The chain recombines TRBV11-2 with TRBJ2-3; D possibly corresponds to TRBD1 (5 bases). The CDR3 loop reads CASSLHETVLGSTQYF. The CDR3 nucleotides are TGTGCCAGCAGCTTACACGAGACAGTCTTGGGTAGTACGCAGTATTTT.